This is a list of T cell receptor beta chains from one sample in a study of blood T cell repertoires in COVID-19. TCRdb's copy holds only in-frame clones and misses some; the assay was immunoSEQ multiplex PCR. The data hold about 230,000 clones, with approximately 83% observed a single time. Material for sequencing was peripheral blood. The origin of the receptors is a man aged 45-60 years with active or convalescent COVID-19. Each CDR3 is given with its conserved first and last residue. A D gene is named only where the DNA matches it firmly. The size field is filled for only some rows; it gives once, few, many or a size class.

TRBJ1-2	.	.	TRBV24-1	TGTGCCACCAGTGCTGGGGGGTGGTATGGCTACACCTTC	CATSAGGWYGYTF
TRBJ1-5	.	.	TRBV19	TGTGCCAGTAGTACACAGGGAATTAGCAATCAGCCCCAGCATTTT	CASSTQGISNQPQHF
TRBJ1-2	once	.	TRBV6-5	TGTGCCAGCAGTTACAGTAGGGGTGGGGGCTACACCTTC	CASSYSRGGGYTF
TRBJ1-2	.	TRBD1	TRBV7-2	TGTGCCAGCAGCTTAGCACAGTCAGGGGGAAATGGCTACACCTTC	CASSLAQSGGNGYTF
TRBJ2-3	.	TRBD2	TRBV7-3	TGTGCCAGCAGCGTGCGGGGGGCAGATACGCAGTATTTT	CASSVRGADTQYF
TRBJ2-6	.	.	TRBV18	TGTGCCAGCTCGCGCGGGACTCCGGGTGGGGCCAACGTCCTGACTTTC	CASSRGTPGGANVLTF
TRBJ1-2	.	TRBD1	TRBV30	TGTGCCTGGGACCACGGGACAGGTCCCTATGGCTACACCTTC	CAWDHGTGPYGYTF
TRBJ1-2	.	TRBD1	TRBV19	TGTGCCAGTCTGAAGGGGGCAGGCTATGGCTACACCTTC	CASLKGAGYGYTF
TRBJ1-2	.	TRBD1	TRBV7-3	TGTGCCAGCAGCCCGGGAGGAATGGGACAGGGTTATGGCTACACCTTC	CASSPGGMGQGYGYTF
TRBJ1-2	.	TRBD1	TRBV5-1	TGCGCCAGCAGCTTGGGTCAGGGGGGCTATGGCTACACCTTC	CASSLGQGGYGYTF